The clone carrying this T cell receptor (beta chain) has ten or more counts. Its matching antigen is unknown. This record belongs to a study of HIV-infected children after antiretroviral therapy interruption. Findings and caveats of the study: Naive CD4+ Gini coefficient rose by interruption end, suggesting clonal expansion.

V was clipped by 1 base and J by 2 bases, with 10 bases between them. The CDR3 loop spans 15 amino acids. Germline-derived CDR1 and CDR2 are SGHRS and YFSETQ. Unique molecular identifiers were included in an RNA-based 3' RACE TCR library. TCRdb re-analysed the 3' RACE reads in MiXCR, keeping a single row per CDR3 protein. Here the sample spans around 50,000 distinct CDR3 sequences, roughly 4.5% being singletons. The treatment: PENTA 11 planned treatment interruption arm or continuous ART arm. The sequenced sample was CD45RA+ CD4+ T cells from PBMCs, pooled from several time points, obtained from a donor given antiretroviral therapy, either interrupted or continuous. Subset here: naive CD4+ CD45RA+ CD45RO- T cells. The genes are TRBV5-1 and TRBJ2-1; possibly TRBD2 for D (5 bases). This TCR derives from a pool of human donors with HIV. The CDR3 DNA reads TGCGCCAGCAGCTTGTACGGGAACACCTACAATGAGCAGTTCTTC. Amino acids: CASSLYGNTYNEQFF. Variable domain in full (rest from reference TRBV5-1 and TRBJ2-1): KAGVTQTPRYLIKTRGQQVTLSCSPISGHRSVSWYQQTPGQGLQFLFEYFSETQRNKGNFPGRFSGRQFSNSRSEMNVSTLELGDSALYLCASSLYGNTYNEQFFGPGTRLTVL.